A selection of T cell receptor beta chains follows, all from one sample in a study of early T cells in non-severe SARS-CoV-2 infection. TCRdb ran MiXCR on the 5' RACE reads and lists one entry per CDR3 protein. The sample holds some 50,000 distinct CDR3 sequences; more than 9% are singletons and the top ten take 4.2%. Source material: whole blood. The receptors derive from an adult who was a healthcare worker with PCR-confirmed SARS-CoV-2 infection or an uninfected control (not recorded which). CDR3s include the opening cysteine and the closing phenylalanine or tryptophan. D genes are given only for firm matches. The size entry is marked missing in some rows and otherwise reads once, few, many or a size class.

length,D,size,J,V,DNA,CDR3
12,.,.,TRBJ2-3,TRBV20-1,TGCAGTGCTGAGGACCACACAGATACGCAGTATTTT,CSAEDHTDTQYF
14,TRBD1,.,TRBJ1-5,TRBV28,TGTGCCAGCAGCCGGGACAGTGGGAATCAGCCCCAGCATTTT,CASSRDSGNQPQHF
18,TRBD2,few,TRBJ2-3,TRBV5-8,TGTGCCAGCACCCCCGGGACTAGCGGGGGGGCGGTTACAGATACGCAGTATTTT,CASTPGTSGGAVTDTQYF
18,TRBD2,many,TRBJ2-2,TRBV7-2,TGTGCCAGCAGCTCCGGGACTAGCGGGGGGGCCGGCACCGGGGAGCTGTTTTTT,CASSSGTSGGAGTGELFF
16,TRBD2,.,TRBJ2-1,TRBV5-1,TGCGCCAGCAGCGCTAGCGGGAGGGCTGCGTACAATGAGCAGTTCTTC,CASSASGRAAYNEQFF
14,.,many,TRBJ2-3,TRBV12-3/TRBV12-4,TGTGCCAGCAGTTTAAGGCTAGGGCCAGATACGCAGTATTTT,CASSLRLGPDTQYF
13,.,.,TRBJ2-7,TRBV29-1,TGCAGCGTTGGGGTGGACAGCATATACGAGCAGTACTTC,CSVGVDSIYEQYF
12,.,.,TRBJ2-3,TRBV29-1,TGCAGCGTCGGAGGGCACTCAGATACGCAGTATTTT,CSVGGHSDTQYF
16,TRBD2,many,TRBJ2-2,TRBV4-3,TGCGCCAGCAGCCACGGACTAGCGGGAGCGGGCGGGGAGCTGTTTTTT,CASSHGLAGAGGELFF
13,.,many,TRBJ1-1,TRBV7-3,TGTGCCAGCAGCTCGACAGGTAACACTGAAGCTTTCTTT,CASSSTGNTEAFF
17,TRBD2,many,TRBJ2-7,TRBV7-6,TGTGCCAGCAGCTTTCCCATGTCCCAGCGGGAGACCCACGAGCAGTACTTC,CASSFPMSQRETHEQYF
15,.,.,TRBJ2-2,TRBV21-1,TGTGCCAGCATCGCGGCGGGCCGTAACACCGGGGAGCTGTTTTTT,CASIAAGRNTGELFF
11,.,many,TRBJ2-2,TRBV11-2,TGTGCCAGCAGCTTATACGGGGAGCTGTTTTTT,CASSLYGELFF
17,.,many,TRBJ2-3,TRBV6-5,TGTGCCAGCAGTTACTCGAATGGCGGAGTTAGCACAGATACGCAGTATTTT,CASSYSNGGVSTDTQYF
13,TRBD1,many,TRBJ1-2,TRBV6-2/TRBV6-3,TGTGCCAGCAGGAGGACAGGGAACTATGGCTACACCTTC,CASRRTGNYGYTF